The sequence of this T cell receptor (beta chain) was determined in a study of identical twins. Of note for this clonotype: The germline gene is not matched at one end of the junction; a read error may be the cause.

TCRdb re-called the 5' RACE reads with MiXCR, one entry per CDR3 protein. There are around 230,000 distinct CDR3 sequences in the sample; 6.5% occur only once, and less than 15% lies in the top ten. This CDR3 spans 17 amino acids. Germline V lookup: CDR1 DFQATT, CDR2 SNEGSKA (reference sequence). Separately, the same data were catalogued under a study of T cells expressing NK-cell markers.

This clonotype was sampled from a woman aged 18-29 years in good health. The sample comprised CD8+ T cells sorted from blood. This rearrangement joins TRBV20-1 to TRBJ2-1; a possible D gene is TRBD2 (6 bases). CDR3 residues: CCARDYKVADLKNEQFF. CDR3 nucleotides: TGCTGTGCTAGAGATTATAAGGTAGCGGATTTAAAGAATGAGCAGTTCTTC.